The following is a TCR beta chain sequence with its context. The sample originates from a study of blood T cell repertoires in COVID-19. Overall study context: There were acute and convalescent COVID-19 samples, and they came from the United States, Italy and Spain. PBMCs, B-cell-depleted T cells, or T cells were the source of the cDNA or gDNA that made up the material.

Trimming at V came to 3 bases and at J to 1 base, leaving 7 bases not matched to a gene. Germline values: CDR1 MNHEY, CDR2 SVGEGT. CDR3 length: 16 amino acids. Original analysis: Amplification from reference gene primers served as the basis for estimated nucleated cell counts. Method: immunoSEQ multiplex PCR; TCRdb's copy keeps in-frame clones and lacks some. D and trimming were read from the DNA, whereas the V and J calls and clone size are those reported in that table. The sample comprises approximately 27,000 clones, approximately 93% of which are singletons, and 3.5% to 4.5% rests with the top ten.

The chain is built from TRBV6-2 or TRBV6-3 and TRBJ1-1, with 8 bases matching TRBD1. Sequencing was performed on peripheral blood. The sequence derives from a human donor with active COVID-19. The donor label of this sample is uncertain. The CDR3 is CASSYRTGTGNTEAFF. The CDR3 nucleotides read TGTGCCAGCAGTTATAGGACCGGGACAGGGAACACTGAAGCTTTCTTT.